The rows below give T cell receptor beta chains drawn from one sample of a study of cytomegalovirus exposure and HLA in healthy donors. Assay: immunoSEQ multiplex PCR; the TCRdb copy retains only in-frame clones and omits some. The sample has about 120,000 clones, over 65% seen once. The sequenced material came from PBMCs. These receptors were collected from a woman aged 25 to 39 in good health and CMV-seropositive. Each CDR3 is given with its conserved first and last residue. D genes are given only for firm matches. Expanded clones get a size class; other rows say once, few or many, or leave the size out.

J,V,D,size,DNA,CDR3
TRBJ2-6,TRBV4-3,NA,NA,TGCGCCAGCAGCCCCACATCTGGGGCCAACGTCCTGACTTTC,CASSPTSGANVLTF
TRBJ2-7,TRBV9,TRBD1,NA,TGTGCCAGCAGCGTAGAGGGGGCGTCCTCATACGAGCAGTACTTC,CASSVEGASSYEQYF
TRBJ1-5,TRBV15,TRBD1,NA,TGTGCCACCAGCAAACAGGGGGCCGGTAGCAATCAGCCCCAGCATTTT,CATSKQGAGSNQPQHF
TRBJ2-1,TRBV5-4,NA,NA,TGTGCCAGCAGCTCCCCCGCTAGTTCCAATGAGCAGTTCTTC,CASSSPASSNEQFF
TRBJ1-2,TRBV21-1,NA,few,TGTGCCAGCAACAGGGGAAAGGGGGCGAAGGGCTACACCTTC,CASNRGKGAKGYTF
TRBJ1-2,TRBV4-2,NA,NA,TGTGCCAGCAGCCAAGATCAGGCAGGCTACTATGGCTACACCTTC,CASSQDQAGYYGYTF
TRBJ2-6,TRBV27,NA,NA,TGTGCCAGCAGTCCAGGGGTCTCTGGGGCCAACGTCCTGACTTTC,CASSPGVSGANVLTF
TRBJ1-5,TRBV27,TRBD1,NA,TGTGCCAGCAGTTTGACAGGGTCTCCTTATGGTCAGCCCCAGCATTTT,CASSLTGSPYGQPQHF
TRBJ2-7,TRBV2,NA,NA,TGTGCCAGCACCCGGGGGTCCCTGGCCTACGAGCAGTACTTC,CASTRGSLAYEQYF
TRBJ2-3,TRBV6-5,TRBD2,NA,TGTGCCAGCAGCCCCGGGGGGGGGCGAGGAGATACGCAGTATTTT,CASSPGGGRGDTQYF
TRBJ2-6,TRBV28,TRBD1,NA,TGTGCCAGCAGAACAGGGGGCTCTGGGGCCAACGTCCTGACTTTC,CASRTGGSGANVLTF
TRBJ2-3,TRBV18,NA,NA,TGTGCCAGCTCACCGGCACCATTCGAAAGTGCCACAGATACGCAGTATTTT,CASSPAPFESATDTQYF
TRBJ1-1,TRBV12-5,TRBD1,NA,TGTGCTAGTGGTTTCCAGGGGGTGAACACTGAAGCTTTCTTT,CASGFQGVNTEAFF
TRBJ2-7,TRBV7-7,NA,once,TGTGCCAGCAGCTTAGGGTCGGCGGGCAGCTCCTACGAGCAGTACTTC,CASSLGSAGSSYEQYF
TRBJ2-3,TRBV7-2,NA,NA,TGTGCCAGCAGTCTAACAGGGGATACGCAGTATTTT,CASSLTGDTQYF
TRBJ2-5,TRBV4-2,TRBD1,once,TGTGCCAGCAGCCAAGATTCGGCAGGGGGTCGGGAGACCCAGTACTTC,CASSQDSAGGRETQYF
TRBJ2-1,TRBV4-3,TRBD1,NA,TGCGCCAGCAGCCTCGGGACAGGTAGCCACAATGAGCAGTTCTTC,CASSLGTGSHNEQFF
TRBJ2-7,TRBV11-2,NA,NA,TGTGCCAGCAGCCCAAACGGACAAAGGCAGTACTTC,CASSPNGQRQYF
TRBJ1-1,TRBV11-2,NA,NA,TGTGCCAGCAGCGCCGCGAGGGAGAACACTGAAGCTTTCTTT,CASSAARENTEAFF
TRBJ1-1,TRBV5-1,TRBD1,NA,TGCGCCAGCAGCAGCCTTACAGGGGGCACTGAAGCTTTCTTT,CASSSLTGGTEAFF
TRBJ2-7,TRBV6-5,TRBD1,NA,TGTGCCAGCAGGAGACAGGGCCACGAGCAGTACTTC,CASRRQGHEQYF
TRBJ1-3,TRBV5-1,NA,NA,TGCGCCAGCAGCCTAACTTTCGGGGGTACTGGAAACACCATATATTTT,CASSLTFGGTGNTIYF
TRBJ2-2,TRBV4-2,TRBD2,few,TGTGCCAGCAGCCGAGGAGCGGGGGGGCTTGACACCGGGGAGCTGTTTTTT,CASSRGAGGLDTGELFF
TRBJ1-1,TRBV19,TRBD1,few,TGTGCCAGTAGTAAGGGGGACAGTCAGGACACTGAAGCTTTCTTT,CASSKGDSQDTEAFF
TRBJ1-5,TRBV11-3,TRBD1,NA,TGTGCCAGCAGTTCGACGCCGGGACAGGAGCCAAGCAATCAGCCCCAGCATTTT,CASSSTPGQEPSNQPQHF
TRBJ2-6,TRBV18,NA,NA,TGTGCCAGCTCATCGCAGGGCACTGGGGCCAACGTCCTGACTTTC,CASSSQGTGANVLTF
TRBJ2-3,TRBV28,TRBD2,NA,TGTGCCAGCAGTGCTCATCGGTGGGATAGCGGGGATACGCAGTATTTT,CASSAHRWDSGDTQYF
TRBJ2-5,TRBV9,NA,NA,TGTGCCAGCTCGGGGCTAGGAGGGCCTCAAGAGACCCAGTACTTC,CASSGLGGPQETQYF
TRBJ1-2,TRBV30,TRBD1,NA,TGTGCCTGGAGTGGGACAGGGGTTTATTACACCTTC,CAWSGTGVYYTF
TRBJ2-2,TRBV2,NA,NA,TGTGCCAGCAGGGCGGACACTTCCACGCGAGAGCTGTTTTTT,CASRADTSTRELFF
TRBJ1-2,TRBV4-3,NA,NA,TGCGCCAGCAGCCTCAAACTACTCAGCCGGAATGGCTACACCTTC,CASSLKLLSRNGYTF
TRBJ2-3,TRBV14,NA,NA,TGTGCCAGCAGCCATCTGAGTAGGGGACCGGGAGTACACACAGATACGCAGTATTTT,CASSHLSRGPGVHTDTQYF
TRBJ1-5,TRBV6-6,NA,NA,TGTGCCAGCAGTTCAGGGGTCAATCAGCCCCAGCATTTT,CASSSGVNQPQHF
TRBJ1-4,TRBV4-3,TRBD1,NA,TGCGCCAGCAGCCCCCAGACAGGGGGAGGGGAAAAACTGTTTTTT,CASSPQTGGGEKLFF
TRBJ2-6,TRBV11-2,NA,few,TGTGCCAGCAGCCGAGGGGGCTCTGGGGCCAACGTCCTGACTTTC,CASSRGGSGANVLTF
TRBJ2-7,TRBV2,NA,NA,TGTGCCACCACGAGTTCAGGGTTCTCCTACGAGCAGTACTTC,CATTSSGFSYEQYF
TRBJ1-1,TRBV19,NA,NA,TGTGCCAGTAGTACCCGGGGGGACACTGAAGCTTTCTTT,CASSTRGDTEAFF
TRBJ1-4,TRBV4-3,NA,NA,TGCGCCAGCAGCCGGAGCCTTTTGGCAACTAATGAAAAACTGTTTTTT,CASSRSLLATNEKLFF
TRBJ2-1,TRBV7-6,NA,NA,TGTGCCAGCAGCTTAGCAACCCTTGGCGGGGTGATCTACAATGAGCAGTTCTTC,CASSLATLGGVIYNEQFF
TRBJ2-7,TRBV9,NA,once,TGTGCCAGCAGCGTAGGGGCAGGAGGAAACTACGAGCAGTACTTC,CASSVGAGGNYEQYF
TRBJ2-1,TRBV7-2,NA,once,TGTGCCAGCAGCTTCGGGGGTTTGGGGAATGAGCAGTTCTTC,CASSFGGLGNEQFF
TRBJ2-2,TRBV7-9,TRBD2,NA,TGTGCCAGCAGCCCCGGACTAGCGGGGGAAACCGGGGAGCTGTTTTTT,CASSPGLAGETGELFF
TRBJ2-7,TRBV10-1,TRBD1,NA,TGCGCCAGCCCTCCCCAGGGAGACAGGGGCACGACGTGCGAGCAGTACTTC,CASPPQGDRGTTCEQYF
TRBJ1-2,TRBV23-1,TRBD1,once,TGCGCCAGCAGTCAGGGAAGGGGGCGTAACTATGGCTACACCTTC,CASSQGRGRNYGYTF
TRBJ2-7,TRBV27,NA,few,TGTGCCAGCAGATCCCCGGGTCTACTAAACTACGAGCAGTACTTC,CASRSPGLLNYEQYF
TRBJ1-5,TRBV4-3,TRBD1,NA,TGCGCCAGCAGCCGGGACAGGGTCGGTCAGCCCCAGCATTTT,CASSRDRVGQPQHF
TRBJ2-5,TRBV6-6,NA,NA,TGTGCCAGCAGTTACCCAAGACAGGTGGAGACCCAGTACTTC,CASSYPRQVETQYF
TRBJ2-1,TRBV13,TRBD2,NA,TGTGCCAGCACCCTCGGGGCTAGCGGGTACAATGAGCAGTTCTTC,CASTLGASGYNEQFF
TRBJ1-3,TRBV15,NA,NA,TGTGCCACCAGCAGAGGGGCGACCACCATATATTTT,CATSRGATTIYF
TRBJ1-2,TRBV7-9,NA,NA,TGTGCCAGCAGCGCCTCGGGTGGCTACACCTTC,CASSASGGYTF
TRBJ2-3,TRBV30,NA,NA,TGTGCCTGGAGTGTACCTCCGGTCACAGATACGCAGTATTTT,CAWSVPPVTDTQYF
TRBJ2-1,TRBV13,TRBD2,NA,TGTGCCAGCAGCCTCCCGGATGTGGCGGGGGGGCCCTACAATGAGCAGTTCTTC,CASSLPDVAGGPYNEQFF
TRBJ1-2,TRBV7-2,NA,NA,TGTGCCAGCAGCTTAGCCCCAAGCACCGATGGCTACACCTTC,CASSLAPSTDGYTF
TRBJ1-3,TRBV6-5,NA,NA,TGTGCCAGCAGTTTAACAGACTCTGGAAACACCATATATTTT,CASSLTDSGNTIYF
TRBJ1-5,TRBV6-5,NA,NA,TGTGCCAGCATACAGACAAGCAATCAGCCCCAGCATTTT,CASIQTSNQPQHF
TRBJ2-1,TRBV5-1,TRBD1,NA,TGCGCCAGCAGCTTGCCTCTGGGACAGTATTTCAGCTCCTACAATGAGCAGTTCTTC,CASSLPLGQYFSSYNEQFF
TRBJ2-7,TRBV29-1,TRBD1,NA,TGCAGCGTCGGGACAGCCTCCTACGAGCAGTACTTC,CSVGTASYEQYF
TRBJ2-3,TRBV7-2,TRBD2,NA,TGTGCCAGCAGCTTGGGAGGTGCGGGGGGAGGTCCCACAGATACGCAGTATTTT,CASSLGGAGGGPTDTQYF